This is a list of T cell receptor beta chains from one sample in a study of blood T cell repertoires in COVID-19. TCRdb's table, derived via immunoSEQ multiplex PCR, lists solely in-frame clones and lacks some. The sample has more than 150,000 clones; around 85% are singletons. The sequenced sample consisted of peripheral blood. The receptor source for this set is a woman older than 75 with acute or convalescent COVID-19. Both conserved end residues are part of each CDR3. A D gene is named only where the DNA matches it firmly. The size field is filled for only some rows; it gives once, few, many or a size class.

size	D	V	J	CDR3	DNA
.	TRBD2	TRBV19	TRBJ2-3	CASTPGLAGTDTQYF	TGTGCCAGTACCCCGGGACTAGCGGGAACAGATACGCAGTATTTT
.	TRBD1	TRBV6-2/TRBV6-3	TRBJ2-7	CASSDLGTARSYEQYF	TGTGCCAGCAGCGACCTAGGGACAGCTCGCTCCTACGAGCAGTACTTC
few	TRBD1	TRBV6-5	TRBJ2-1	CASSYSDRGEQFF	TGTGCCAGCAGTTACTCCGACAGGGGTGAGCAGTTCTTC
.	TRBD2	TRBV6-5	TRBJ2-2	CASSPGLDTGELFF	TGTGCCAGCAGTCCGGGACTAGACACCGGGGAGCTGTTTTTT
.	TRBD1	TRBV7-2	TRBJ2-3	CASTTSFPGQGLDTQYF	TGTGCTTCTACTACCAGTTTTCCGGGACAGGGATTAGATACGCAGTATTTT
.	TRBD1	TRBV19	TRBJ1-1	CASSRTGAMNTEAFF	TGTGCCAGTAGTCGGACAGGGGCCATGAACACTGAAGCTTTCTTT
.	TRBD1	TRBV12-3/TRBV12-4	TRBJ1-1	CASSLTGGEKAFF	TGTGCCAGCAGTTTAACAGGGGGCGAGAAGGCTTTCTTT
.	TRBD2	TRBV9	TRBJ2-3	CASSAPAGRAPAVAQYF	TGTGCCAGCAGCGCACCCGCCGGGAGGGCACCAGCCGTCGCGCAGTATTTT
.	.	TRBV6-4	TRBJ1-1	CASSDSGAPRTEAFF	TGTGCCAGCAGTGACTCGGGGGCTCCGCGCACTGAAGCTTTCTTT
.	TRBD2	TRBV18	TRBJ2-2	CASSGTSGRGPGELFF	TGTGCCAGCTCAGGAACTAGCGGGAGAGGGCCCGGGGAGCTGTTTTTT
few	TRBD2	TRBV5-1	TRBJ2-1	CASSETSGSFNEQFF	TGCGCCAGCAGTGAGACTAGCGGGAGTTTCAATGAGCAGTTCTTC
.	.	TRBV25-1	TRBJ2-7	CASSEGAFVHEQYF	TGTGCCAGCAGTGAGGGGGCATTCGTCCACGAGCAGTACTTC
.	TRBD2	TRBV7-8	TRBJ2-1	CASSFDRTSGFEQFF	TGTGCCAGCAGCTTTGACAGAACTAGCGGGTTTGAGCAGTTCTTC
.	.	TRBV5-4	TRBJ2-1	CASIPGGSSYNEQFF	TGTGCCAGCATCCCGGGGGGCAGCTCCTACAATGAGCAGTTCTTC
.	.	TRBV19	TRBJ2-5	CASSTLGQGEETQYF	TGTGCCAGTAGTACCCTAGGACAAGGAGAAGAGACCCAGTACTTC
.	TRBD1	TRBV2	TRBJ1-2	CASTLGTGGMYGYTF	TGTGCCAGCACCCTAGGGACAGGGGGAATGTATGGCTACACCTTC
.	TRBD2	TRBV27	TRBJ2-3	CASSSPAGTSGGPSTDTQYF	TGTGCCAGCAGTTCCCCCGCCGGGACTAGCGGGGGGCCTAGCACAGATACGCAGTATTTT